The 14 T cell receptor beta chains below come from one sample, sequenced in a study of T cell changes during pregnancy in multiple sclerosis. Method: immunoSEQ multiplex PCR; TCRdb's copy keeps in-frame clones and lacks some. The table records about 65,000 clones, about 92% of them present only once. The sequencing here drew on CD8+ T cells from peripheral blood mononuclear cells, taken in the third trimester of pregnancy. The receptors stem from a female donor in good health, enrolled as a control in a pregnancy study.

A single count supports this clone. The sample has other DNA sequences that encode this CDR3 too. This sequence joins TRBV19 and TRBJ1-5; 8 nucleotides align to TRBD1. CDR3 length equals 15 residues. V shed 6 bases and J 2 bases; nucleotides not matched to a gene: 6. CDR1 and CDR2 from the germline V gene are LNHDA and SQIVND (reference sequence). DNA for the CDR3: TGTGCCAGTAGCATTGGACAGGGCGGCAATCAGCCCCAGCATTTT. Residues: CASSIGQGGNQPQHF.

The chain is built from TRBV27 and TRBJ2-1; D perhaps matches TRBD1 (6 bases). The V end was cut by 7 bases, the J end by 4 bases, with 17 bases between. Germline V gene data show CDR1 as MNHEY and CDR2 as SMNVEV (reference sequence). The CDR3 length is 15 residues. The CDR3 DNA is TGTGCCAGCACTTGGGAGACAGGAGCTTACAATGAGCAGTTCTTC. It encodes CASTWETGAYNEQFF.

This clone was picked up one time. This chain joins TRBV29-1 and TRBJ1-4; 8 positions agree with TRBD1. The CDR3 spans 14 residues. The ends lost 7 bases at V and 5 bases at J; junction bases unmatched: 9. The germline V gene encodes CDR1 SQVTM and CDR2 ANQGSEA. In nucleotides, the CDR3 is TGCAGCGGGTCCGTCAGGGACAGGAATGAAAAACTGTTTTTT. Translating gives CSGSVRDRNEKLFF. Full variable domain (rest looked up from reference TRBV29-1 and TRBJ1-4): SAVISQKPSRDICQRGTSLTIQCQVDSQVTMMFWYRQQPGQSLTLIATANQGSEATYESGFVIDKFPISRPNLTFSTLTVSNMSPEDSSIYLCSGSVRDRNEKLFFGSGTQLSVL.

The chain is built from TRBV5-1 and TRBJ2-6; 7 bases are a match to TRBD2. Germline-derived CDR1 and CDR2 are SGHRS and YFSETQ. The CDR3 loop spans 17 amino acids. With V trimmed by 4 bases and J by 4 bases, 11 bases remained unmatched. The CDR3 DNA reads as TGCGCCAGCAGCCCGTCGGCGGGGGAGACCGGGGCCAACGTCCTGACTTTC. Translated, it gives CASSPSAGETGANVLTF.

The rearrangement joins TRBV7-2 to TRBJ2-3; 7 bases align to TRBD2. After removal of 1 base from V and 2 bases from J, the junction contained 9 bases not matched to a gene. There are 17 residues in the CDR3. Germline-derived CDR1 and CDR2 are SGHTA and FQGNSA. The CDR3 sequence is CASSLDALAAYTDTQYF. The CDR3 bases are TGTGCCAGCAGCTTAGACGCCCTAGCGGCGTACACAGATACGCAGTATTTT.

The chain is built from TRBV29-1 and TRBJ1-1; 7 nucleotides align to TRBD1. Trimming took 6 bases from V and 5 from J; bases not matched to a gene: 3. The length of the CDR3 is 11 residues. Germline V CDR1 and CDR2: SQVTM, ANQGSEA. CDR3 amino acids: CSVQQGTEAFF. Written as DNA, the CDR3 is TGCAGCGTGCAACAGGGGACTGAAGCTTTCTTT.

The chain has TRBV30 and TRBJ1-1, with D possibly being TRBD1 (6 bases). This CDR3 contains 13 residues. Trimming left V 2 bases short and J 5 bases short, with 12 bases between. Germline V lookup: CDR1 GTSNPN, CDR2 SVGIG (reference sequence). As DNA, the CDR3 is TGTGCCTGGAGTACAGGGCACGGGACTGAAGCTTTCTTT. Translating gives CAWSTGHGTEAFF.

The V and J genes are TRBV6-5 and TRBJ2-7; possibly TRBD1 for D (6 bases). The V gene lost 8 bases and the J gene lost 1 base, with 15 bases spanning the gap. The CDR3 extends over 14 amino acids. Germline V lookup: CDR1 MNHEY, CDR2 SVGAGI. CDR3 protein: CASSPQGNSYEQYF. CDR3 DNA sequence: TGTGCCAGCTCCCCCCAGGGGAATTCCTACGAGCAGTACTTC.

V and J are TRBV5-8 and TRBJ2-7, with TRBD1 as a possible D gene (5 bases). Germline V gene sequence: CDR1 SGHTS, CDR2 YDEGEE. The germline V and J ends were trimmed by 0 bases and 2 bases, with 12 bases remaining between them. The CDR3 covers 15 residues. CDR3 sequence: CASSLGQGSPYEQYF. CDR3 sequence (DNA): TGTGCCAGCAGCTTGGGGCAGGGTTCCCCCTACGAGCAGTACTTC.

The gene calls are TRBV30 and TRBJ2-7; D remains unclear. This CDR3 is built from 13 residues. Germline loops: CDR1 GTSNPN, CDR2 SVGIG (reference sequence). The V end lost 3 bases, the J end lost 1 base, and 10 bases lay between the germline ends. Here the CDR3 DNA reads TGTGCCTGGAGCACGGCGGAGTCCTACGAGCAGTACTTC. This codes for CAWSTAESYEQYF. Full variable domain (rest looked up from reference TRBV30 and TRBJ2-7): SQTIHQWPATLVQPVGSPLSLECTVEGTSNPNLYWYRQAAGRGLQLLFYSVGIGQISSEVPQNLSASRPQDRQFILSSKKLLLSDSGFYLCAWSTAESYEQYFGPGTRLTVT.

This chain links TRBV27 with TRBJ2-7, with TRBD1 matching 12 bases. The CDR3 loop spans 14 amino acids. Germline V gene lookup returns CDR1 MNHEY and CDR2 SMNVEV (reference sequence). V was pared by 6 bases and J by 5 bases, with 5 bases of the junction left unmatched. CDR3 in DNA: TGTGCCAGCAGCCGCGGGACAGGGGGCGACGAGCAGTACTTC. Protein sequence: CASSRGTGGDEQYF.

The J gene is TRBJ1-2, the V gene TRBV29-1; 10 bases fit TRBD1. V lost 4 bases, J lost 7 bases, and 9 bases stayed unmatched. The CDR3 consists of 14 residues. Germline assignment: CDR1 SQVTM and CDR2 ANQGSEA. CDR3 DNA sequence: TGCAGCGTTGCCGGGACAGGGGTTGAGAGTGGCTACACCTTC. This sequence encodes CSVAGTGVESGYTF.

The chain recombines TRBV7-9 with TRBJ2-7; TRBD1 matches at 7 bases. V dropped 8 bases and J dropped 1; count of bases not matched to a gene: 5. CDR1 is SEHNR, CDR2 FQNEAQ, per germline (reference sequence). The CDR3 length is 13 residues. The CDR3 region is CASLGQESYEQYF. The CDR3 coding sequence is TGTGCCAGCCTCGGACAGGAATCCTACGAGCAGTACTTC. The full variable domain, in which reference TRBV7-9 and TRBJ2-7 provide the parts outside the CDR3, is DTGVSQNPRHKITKRGQNVTFRCDPISEHNRLYWYRQTLGQGPEFLTYFQNEAQLEKSRLLSDRFSAERPKGSFSTLEIQRTEQGDSAMYLCASLGQESYEQYFGPGTRLTVT.

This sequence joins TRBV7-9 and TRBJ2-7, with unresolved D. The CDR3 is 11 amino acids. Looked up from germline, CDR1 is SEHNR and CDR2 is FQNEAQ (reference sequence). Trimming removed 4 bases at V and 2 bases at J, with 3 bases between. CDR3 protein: CASSYTYEQYF. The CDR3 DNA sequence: TGTGCCAGCAGCTATACCTACGAGCAGTACTTC.